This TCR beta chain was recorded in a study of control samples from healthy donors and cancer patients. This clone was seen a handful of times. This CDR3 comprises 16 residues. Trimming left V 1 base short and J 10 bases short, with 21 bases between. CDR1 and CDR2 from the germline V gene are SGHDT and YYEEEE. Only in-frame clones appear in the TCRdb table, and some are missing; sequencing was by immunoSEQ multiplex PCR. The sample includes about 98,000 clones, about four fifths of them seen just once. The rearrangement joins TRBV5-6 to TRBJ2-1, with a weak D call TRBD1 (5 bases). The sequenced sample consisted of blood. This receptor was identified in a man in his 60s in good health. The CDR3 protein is CASSLLGAGIVGEQFF. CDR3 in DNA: TGTGCCAGCAGCTTGTTAGGGGCAGGGATAGTAGGAGAGCAGTTCTTC.